What follows are 15 T cell receptor beta chains derived from one specimen sequenced in a study of Graves' ophthalmopathy and Graves' hyperthyroidism. Amplifying from RNA transcripts, the study obtained TCR beta CDR3 regions. Second-round multiplex PCR came after a first-round RT-PCR that employed HTBI primers. TCRdb re-derived calls from the multiplex PCR reads in MiXCR, one entry per CDR3 protein. The data hold 150,000 to 200,000 distinct CDR3 sequences, with approximately 40% observed a single time. The sample consisted of peripheral blood. Source of these receptors: a man between 25 and 39 years old with Graves' ophthalmopathy.

The table lists this clonotype with many counts. The chain joins TRBV12-3 or TRBV12-4 to TRBJ2-6; D is uncertain. V lost 1 base and J lost 9, with 13 bases in between. This CDR3 has 15 residues. CDR3 loop: CASSLGRRLGNVLTF. In DNA, the CDR3 is TGTGCCAGCAGTTTAGGGAGACGGTTAGGCAACGTCCTGACTTTC.

This clonotype was counted ten times or more. The chain carries TRBV12-3 or TRBV12-4 and TRBJ2-7; 12 bases are shared with TRBD2. The CDR3 loop spans 15 amino acids. J gave up 5 bases and V 1 base, and 3 bases lay outside the gene matches. The CDR3 region is CASSLGASGGDEQYF. The CDR3, as DNA: TGTGCCAGCAGTTTAGGGGCTAGCGGGGGGGACGAGCAGTACTTC.

The chain joins TRBV6-2 or TRBV6-3 to TRBJ2-7; 12 bases match TRBD2. CDR3 length equals 16 residues. V shed 4 bases and J 2 bases; nucleotides not matched to a gene: 6. Germline CDR1 is MNHEY and CDR2 is SVGEGT. The CDR3 is CASSSILAGGTYEQYF. The CDR3 region has the DNA TGTGCCAGCAGTTCCATCCTAGCGGGAGGGACCTACGAGCAGTACTTC.

This clonotype appeared many times. The V call is TRBV11-2, the J call TRBJ1-1, with TRBD1 matching 7 bases. CDR1 is SGHAT, CDR2 FQNNGV, per germline. There are 13 residues in the CDR3. The ends lost 5 bases at V and 8 bases at J; junction bases unmatched: 8. The CDR3 here is CASSRLQGPEAFF. The CDR3 bases are TGTGCCAGCAGCCGGTTACAGGGGCCCGAAGCTTTCTTT.

The chain recombines TRBV7-4 with TRBJ2-7; perhaps D is TRBD1 or TRBD2 (5 bases each). The V and J ends lost 5 bases and 2 bases respectively, with 10 bases between them. This CDR3 is built from 13 residues. Germline assignment: CDR1 SGHVT and CDR2 SQSDAQ. CDR3 sequence (DNA): TGTGCCAGCAGCAGGGACGGGCCCTACGAGCAGTACTTC. This gives the protein CASSRDGPYEQYF.

The chain uses TRBV12-3 or TRBV12-4 and TRBJ1-6, with D possibly matching TRBD1 (5 bases). The V end lost 5 bases, the J end lost 7 bases, and 9 bases lay between the germline ends. The CDR3 loop spans 13 amino acids. The CDR3 nucleotides read TGTGCCAGCAGTCAACGGGACAATTCACCCCTCCACTTT. Translating gives CASSQRDNSPLHF.

This chain connects TRBV6-1 to TRBJ2-2; no definite D call. V shed 2 bases and J shed 6 bases, with 1 base lying between them. The CDR3 sequence is 11 residues long. CDR1 and CDR2 from the germline V gene are MNHNS and SASEGT. CDR3 nucleotides: TGTGCCAGCAGTGAATCCGGGGAGCTGTTTTTT. Translation gives CASSESGELFF.

In its sample, this clonotype was seen many times. This chain uses TRBV7-8 with TRBJ1-1, with D maybe TRBD1 (6 bases). The CDR3 runs to 13 residues. Germline values: CDR1 SGHVS, CDR2 FQNEAQ. V was clipped by 3 bases and J by 5 bases, with 10 bases between them. CDR3 amino acids: CASSFGQFTEAFF. Written as DNA, the CDR3 is TGTGCCAGCAGCTTCGGACAGTTTACTGAAGCTTTCTTT.

This clonotype was seen repeatedly, ten times or more. The V and J genes are TRBV7-2 and TRBJ1-6; D is ambiguous. V gave up 1 base and J gave up 7 bases, with 8 bases separating them. Germline loops: CDR1 SGHTA, CDR2 FQGNSA. This CDR3 is built from 14 residues. CDR3 in DNA: TGTGCCAGCAGCTTAGGACTAAACAATTCACCCCTCCACTTT. Translated: CASSLGLNNSPLHF.

The sample holds many counts of this clonotype. This chain connects TRBV12-3 or TRBV12-4 to TRBJ1-5; 9 bases agree with TRBD1. V was pared by 6 bases and J by 5 bases, with 8 bases of the junction left unmatched. The CDR3 totals 15 residues. CDR3 in amino acids: CASRWTGTGHQPQHF. The CDR3 nucleotides are TGTGCCAGCAGATGGACCGGGACAGGGCATCAGCCCCAGCATTTT.

The V and J genes are TRBV6-5 and TRBJ1-2, with unresolved D. The V end lost 4 bases, the J end lost 7 bases, and 25 bases lay between the germline ends. The CDR3 extends over 17 amino acids. CDR1 and CDR2 from the germline V gene are MNHEY and SVGAGI. For the CDR3, the DNA is TGTGCCAGCAGTTCCACGATCTCCGCCGGCCGGATTAGTGGCTACACCTTC. It codes for CASSSTISAGRISGYTF.

The chain combines TRBV7-8 with TRBJ2-7, with TRBD2 matching 8 bases. The germline CDR1 and CDR2 sequences are SGHVS and FQNEAQ. V lost 2 bases to trimming and J lost 8 bases; unmatched junction nucleotides: 11. The CDR3 length is 15 residues. The CDR3 spells CASSLRSSGYEQQYF. The CDR3, as DNA: TGTGCCAGCAGCTTAAGGTCTAGCGGGTACGAGCAGCAGTACTTC.

The J gene is TRBJ2-5, the V gene TRBV30; D is unclear. This CDR3 spans 14 amino acids. V lost 0 bases and J lost 1, with 9 bases in between. The germline V gene encodes CDR1 GTSNPN and CDR2 SVGIG (reference sequence). The DNA of the CDR3 is TGTGCCTGGAGTGTCCCCCTGGGCCAAGAGACCCAGTACTTC. Translation gives CAWSVPLGQETQYF.

This clonotype was detected many times. The V gene is TRBV6-5, the J gene TRBJ2-7, with 10 bases lining up with TRBD1. Per the germline V gene, CDR1 is MNHEY and CDR2 is SVGAGI. This CDR3 spans 16 amino acids. V gave up 5 bases and J gave up 3 bases; unmatched junction bases: 10. The CDR3: CASSPRPGQGYYEQYF. The CDR3 DNA reads TGTGCCAGCAGTCCCCGGCCGGGACAGGGGTACTACGAGCAGTACTTC.

The chain carries TRBV13 and TRBJ1-2; TRBD1 aligns across 8 bases. Germline V gene lookup returns CDR1 PRHDT and CDR2 FYEKMQ (reference sequence). Trimming removed 4 bases from V and 12 bases from J; junction bases left unmatched: 13. This CDR3 has 14 amino acids. The CDR3 loop is CASSSYSGQGRHTF. DNA for the CDR3: TGTGCCAGCAGCTCATATAGCGGACAGGGCCGGCACACCTTC.